This record looks at one TCR beta chain sequence and its context. This specimen belongs to a study of blood T cell repertoires in COVID-19. TCRdb's table, derived via immunoSEQ multiplex PCR, lists solely in-frame clones and lacks some. The sample holds 60,000 or so clones; approximately 89% are singletons and the top ten take about 7.2%. The germline V gene encodes CDR1 MGHRA and CDR2 YSYEKL. The CDR3 has 14 amino acids. V shed 2 bases and J shed 5 bases, with 9 bases lying between them. The V and J genes are TRBV4-1 and TRBJ2-2; weak D call: TRBD2 (5 bases). Sequenced material: peripheral blood. The TCR was taken from a man in his 60s with active or convalescent COVID-19. CDR3 sequence: CASSQPRRTGELFF. The CDR3 nucleotides read TGCGCCAGCAGCCAACCACGGAGGACCGGGGAGCTGTTTTTT.